The 10 T cell receptor beta chains given below trace back to one sample, sequenced in a study of T cell responses to AZD1222 COVID-19 vaccine. Only in-frame clones appear in the TCRdb table, and some are missing; sequencing was by immunoSEQ multiplex PCR. Of over 100,000 clones in the sample, around nine tenths were seen once. Source: peripheral blood, taken on day 0 of AZD1222 vaccination. The receptors come from an adult in good health.

This rearrangement joins TRBV9 to TRBJ2-7, with a weak D call TRBD1 (6 bases). Trimming pared 2 bases from V and 5 bases from J, leaving 17 bases between. The CDR3 is made up of 15 amino acids. Germline CDR1 reads SGDLS; CDR2 reads YYNGEE. The CDR3 is CASSVDATGGNEQYF. In DNA, the CDR3 is TGTGCCAGCAGCGTCGACGCGACAGGCGGAAACGAGCAGTACTTC.

The chain uses TRBV19 and TRBJ2-5; D might be TRBD1 or TRBD2, each matching 6 bases. The CDR3 sequence is 14 residues long. Trimming took 5 bases from V and 5 from J, leaving 15 bases between them. CDR1 and CDR2 from the germline V gene are LNHDA and SQIVND (reference sequence). The CDR3 nucleotides are TGTGCCAGTAGTTCCGGAGGGGGGCTGGAGACCCAGTACTTC. Amino acids: CASSSGGGLETQYF.

This clone was detected a few times. The chain carries TRBV11-2 and TRBJ2-7; D gene uncertain. Germline V CDR1 and CDR2: SGHAT, FQNNGV. V gave up 0 bases and J gave up 0 bases, with 9 bases separating them. CDR3 length equals 15 residues. Written as DNA, the CDR3 is TGTGCCAGCAGCTTAGATATTGTCACCTCCTACGAGCAGTACTTC. Amino acids: CASSLDIVTSYEQYF.

This clone has just one count. The CDR3 DNA reads as TGCGCCAGCAGCCAATATGGGACTGAGTATAATTCACCCCTCCACTTT. The encoded protein is CASSQYGTEYNSPLHF. This chain joins TRBV4-3 and TRBJ1-6, with D possibly matching TRBD1 (5 bases). Trimming left V 2 bases short and J 4 bases short, with 12 bases between. Germline lookup yields CDR1 LGHNA and CDR2 YSLEER. This CDR3 has 16 amino acids.

This clone was recorded once. The V call is TRBV28, the J call TRBJ2-1; TRBD2 matches 8 bases. This CDR3 has 16 amino acids. The germline CDR1 and CDR2 sequences are MDHEN and SYDVKM. V lost 5 bases and J lost 2; bases outside the gene matches: 8. CDR3 nucleotide sequence: TGTGCCAGCAGTACAACCTCGGGGGGGCCCTACAATGAGCAGTTCTTC. Protein sequence: CASSTTSGGPYNEQFF. The whole variable domain, remainder taken from reference TRBV28 and TRBJ2-1, is DVKVTQSSRYLVKRTGEKVFLECVQDMDHENMFWYRQDPGLGLRLIYFSYDVKMKEKGDIPEGYSVSREKKERFSLILESASTNQTSMYLCASSTTSGGPYNEQFFGPGTRLTVL.

This rearrangement joins TRBV7-2 to TRBJ1-5; no definite D call. The CDR3 is made up of 13 amino acids. V dropped 4 bases and J dropped 7 bases, with 11 bases sitting between them. CDR1 is SGHTA and CDR2 is FQGNSA in the germline V gene. In DNA, the CDR3 is TGTGCCAGCAGCTACCGTGGCGAACAGCCCCAGCATTTT. It translates to CASSYRGEQPQHF.

The chain joins TRBV9 to TRBJ1-3, with unresolved D. The germline V and J ends were trimmed by 3 bases and 7 bases, with 11 bases remaining between them. CDR3 size: 13 residues. CDR1 SGDLS and CDR2 YYNGEE come from the germline V gene. CDR3 sequence (DNA): TGTGCCAGCAGCGACCCCTCTCACAACACCATATATTTT. It specifies CASSDPSHNTIYF.

The gene calls are TRBV5-4 and TRBJ1-2; D possibly corresponds to TRBD1 (5 bases). Per germline, CDR1 SGHNT and CDR2 YYREEE (reference sequence). The CDR3 has 14 residues. The ends were cut back, 3 bases at V and 8 bases at J, with 17 bases in the middle. CDR3 protein: CASSSTKGSRGYTF. CDR3 nucleotides: TGTGCCAGCAGCTCAACCAAGGGGTCGCGCGGCTACACCTTC.

This sequence joins TRBV3-1 (or the pseudogene TRBV3-2) and TRBJ1-6, with a tentative D call TRBD1 (5 bases). The CDR3 covers 13 residues. The V end was cut by 6 bases, the J end by 10 bases, with 13 bases between. Germline V lookup: CDR1 LGHDT, CDR2 YNNKEL (reference sequence). Written as DNA, the CDR3 is TGTGCCAGCAGAGGCAGGGTAGGCTCACCCCTCCACTTT. Protein: CASRGRVGSPLHF.

J is TRBJ1-5 and V is TRBV4-2; a weak D match, TRBD1 (5 bases). The V end was cut by 0 bases, the J end by 7 bases, with 7 bases between. The CDR3 runs 13 residues. CDR1 and CDR2 from the germline V gene are LGHNA and YNFKEQ. CDR3 DNA: TGTGCCAGCAGCCAAGATCAGGGACAGCCCCAGCATTTT. As protein: CASSQDQGQPQHF.